A single sample is the source of the 2 T cell receptor beta chains below, sequenced in a study of beta chain features in type 1 diabetes. General study findings and limits: Moderate but significant shortening of TCRB CDR3s was recorded in all four CD4+ subsets from Type 1 diabetes patients.

Isolated RNA was reverse transcribed in full, so expressed TCRB transcripts were sequenced. Only in-frame clones appear in the TCRdb table, and some are missing; sequencing was by immunoSEQ multiplex PCR. In the table there are about 660,000 clones, over 12% of which are singletons. No antigen has been identified for these receptors. The material sequenced was naive CD4+ T cells from blood. The receptors originated from a man between 18 and 35 years old with type 1 diabetes.

This clone was picked up a small number of times. This rearrangement joins TRBV7-2 to TRBJ2-6; D is ambiguous. Trimming shortened V by 1 base and J by 0 bases, and 10 bases separated the two germline ends. The CDR3 consists of 17 residues. Germline V gene lookup returns CDR1 SGHTA and CDR2 FQGNSA. The CDR3, as DNA: TGTGCCAGCAGCTTAGGGGGTTCCCTCTCTGGGGCCAACGTCCTGACTTTC. Its translation is CASSLGGSLSGANVLTF.

The chain links TRBV6-6 to TRBJ2-1; maybe TRBD1 (6 bases). CDR3 length: 13 residues. Germline CDR1 MNHNY, CDR2 SVGAGI (reference sequence). V shed 5 bases and J shed 9 bases, with 14 bases lying between them. The CDR3 nucleotides read TGTGCCAGCAGTCTGCCCCCAGGGGCTGAGCAGTTCTTC. This gives the protein CASSLPPGAEQFF.